These T cell receptor beta chains were read from a single sample in a study of blood T cell repertoires in COVID-19. The table came from immunoSEQ multiplex PCR; TCRdb's copy has only in-frame clones and leaves some out. This table holds some 70,000 clones, just under 90% found once. Source material: peripheral blood. The source of these receptors is a woman older than 75 with active COVID-19. Each CDR3 is given with its conserved first and last residue. The order of the fields is clone size, D gene, V gene, CDR3 protein. A D gene is named only where the DNA matches it firmly. Size is omitted from some rows. Given values are once, few, many or a class for expanded clones.

>.|.|TRBV7-2
CASSLEGGFYEQYF
>.|TRBD1|TRBV28
CASSFPPGVQGVHYGYTF
>.|TRBD1|TRBV9
CASSEETGYNQPQHF
>.|TRBD1|TRBV10-3
CAISESTGEGGYTF
>.|.|TRBV2
CAYIRRGRADTQYF
>.|.|TRBV11-3
CASSSADSYEQYF
>few|TRBD1|TRBV7-9
CASSPQGTVVSQQYF
>.|TRBD2|TRBV5-1
CASSLASGSSADTQYF
>.|.|TRBV7-2
CASSLPSGDRRNTIYF
>.|TRBD2|TRBV7-2
CASSLAPGGSWYEQYF
>few|TRBD1|TRBV28
CASRHTGERQPQHF
>.|.|TRBV14
CASSQGRTARAFF
>.|.|TRBV2
CASMGSNQPQHF
>.|TRBD2|TRBV7-9
CASSLRGAGGEQYF
>few|.|TRBV7-2
CASSLVPLISYEQYF
>few|TRBD1|TRBV10-3
CAISPTQGDGYTF
>.|TRBD2|TRBV9
CASSLPSGRESDEQYF
>.|TRBD2|TRBV19
CASSRTSGINYEQYF
>.|.|TRBV27
CASRIGGSYEQYF
>.|.|TRBV4-2
CASSQDWHPVNIQYF
>.|TRBD2|TRBV11-2
CASSLEFGTSLNEQFF
>.|TRBD2|TRBV12-5
CASGGVTSGTEQFF
>once|.|TRBV28
CATAPRGELLFYGYTF
>.|TRBD1|TRBV2
CASSKQGAAGDTQYF
>.|.|TRBV13
CASSFYNRQSYNEQFF
>.|.|TRBV18
CASSRPGVSQETQYF
>.|.|TRBV4-3
CASSQEGGLGMDYGYTF
>.|TRBD2|TRBV28
CASRRRTSGGNEQFF
>.|TRBD1|TRBV15
CATSKGLQGYTDTQYF
>.|TRBD1|TRBV19
CASSVRGLDSPLHF
>.|.|TRBV30
CAWKWGLGTEAFF
>.|.|TRBV21-1
CASRAQGGNEQFF
>.|TRBD1|TRBV11-2
CASSVTGVGNEQFF
>.|TRBD1|TRBV19
CASRYGDRVRYEQYF
>.|.|TRBV27
CASSSGQYTDTQYF
>.|TRBD1|TRBV15
CATSRGLQGAYNEQFF
>.|TRBD1|TRBV5-5
CASSLVGQGAEQFF
>.|TRBD2|TRBV7-2
CASSSTLAGGPYNEQFF
>.|TRBD2|TRBV19
CATGRAPSLNTGELFF
>.|TRBD1|TRBV6-2/TRBV6-3
CASSFGQGRFGYTF
>.|TRBD1|TRBV6-5
CASSYGQENEKLFF
>.|TRBD1|TRBV7-8
CASSATHGQGDWYEQYF
>few|.|TRBV18
CASSLSVRSPEAFF
>.|TRBD1|TRBV19
CASSIVGGTGAGETQYF
>.|TRBD1|TRBV18
CASSPIRQGTYGYTF
>.|.|TRBV4-3
CASSQVARVPGELFF
>.|TRBD2|TRBV5-3
CARSLRLAGRNEQFF
>.|.|TRBV12-3/TRBV12-4
CASSFHADTQYF
>once|TRBD2|TRBV5-1
CASSLTSGTRGNEQFF